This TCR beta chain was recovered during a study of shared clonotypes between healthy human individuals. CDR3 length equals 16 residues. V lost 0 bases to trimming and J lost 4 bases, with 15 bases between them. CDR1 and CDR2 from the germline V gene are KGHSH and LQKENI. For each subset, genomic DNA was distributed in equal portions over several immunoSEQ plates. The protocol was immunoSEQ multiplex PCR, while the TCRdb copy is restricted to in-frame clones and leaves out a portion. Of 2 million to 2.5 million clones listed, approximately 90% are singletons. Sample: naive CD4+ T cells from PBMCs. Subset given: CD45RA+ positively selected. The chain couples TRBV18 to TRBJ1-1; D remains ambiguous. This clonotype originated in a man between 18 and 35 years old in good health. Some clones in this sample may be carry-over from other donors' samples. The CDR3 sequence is CASSPPPHAVGTEAFF. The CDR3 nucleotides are TGTGCCAGCTCACCACCCCCCCACGCGGTGGGCACTGAAGCTTTCTTT. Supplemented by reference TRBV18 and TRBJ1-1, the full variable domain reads NAGVMQNPRHLVRRRGQEARLRCSPMKGHSHVYWYRQLPEEGLKFMVYLQKENIIDESGMPKERFSAEFPKEGPSILRIQQVVRGDSAAYFCASSPPPHAVGTEAFFGQGTRLTVV.